The clone carrying this T cell receptor (beta chain) appeared a single time. Its antigen is still unknown. This sample was taken from a study of T cell responses to AZD1222 COVID-19 vaccine. As for the study in general: Doses given second, at about 4 or about 12 weeks, were pooled. General study results and limits: Spike-specific TCR repertoires showed rising breadth and depth after two AZD1222 doses. The donor group comprised mostly white British people and more females; the analysis possibly underestimated clonal diversity.

Repertoires were generated with immunoSEQ multiplex PCR, while TCRdb's copy carries only in-frame clones and drops some. The data contain around 120,000 clones, around 94% of them singletons. Here the sequenced sample was peripheral blood, taken on day 0 of AZD1222 vaccination. The source is an adult in good health.

The CDR3 loop is CAWSTRASGRDEQYF. The CDR3 nucleotides read TGTGCCTGGAGTACACGGGCTAGCGGGAGGGACGAGCAGTACTTC. This chain joins TRBV30 and TRBJ2-7, with 12 bases matching TRBD2. Germline V gene lookup returns CDR1 GTSNPN and CDR2 SVGIG (reference sequence). The trim removed 2 bases at V and 5 bases at J, leaving 7 bases unmatched. The CDR3 sequence is 15 residues long.